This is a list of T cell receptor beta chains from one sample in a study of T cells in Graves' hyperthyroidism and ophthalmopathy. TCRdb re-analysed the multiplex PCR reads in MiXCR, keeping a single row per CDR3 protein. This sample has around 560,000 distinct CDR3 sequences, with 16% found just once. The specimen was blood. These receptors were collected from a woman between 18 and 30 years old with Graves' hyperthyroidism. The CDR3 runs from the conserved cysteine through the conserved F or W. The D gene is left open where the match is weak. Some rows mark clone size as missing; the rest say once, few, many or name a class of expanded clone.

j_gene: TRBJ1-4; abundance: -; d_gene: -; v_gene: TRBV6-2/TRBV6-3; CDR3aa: CASSYPRRQKKNEKLFF; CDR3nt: TGTGCCAGCAGTTACCCCCGACGACAGAAGAAGAATGAAAAACTGTTTTTT
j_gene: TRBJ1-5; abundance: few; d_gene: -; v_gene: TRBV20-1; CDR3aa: CSARGGGALSNQPQHF; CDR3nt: TGCAGTGCCAGGGGAGGGGGGGCCCTTAGCAATCAGCCCCAGCATTTT
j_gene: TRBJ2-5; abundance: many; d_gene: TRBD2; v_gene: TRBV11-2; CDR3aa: CASSLILAGLRGETQYF; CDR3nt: TGTGCCAGCAGCTTAATACTAGCGGGATTACGAGGGGAGACCCAGTACTTC
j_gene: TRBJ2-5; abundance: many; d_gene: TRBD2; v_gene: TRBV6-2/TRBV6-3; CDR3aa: CASSYSTSGALGQYF; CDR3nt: TGTGCCAGCAGTTACTCGACTAGCGGGGCCCTTGGCCAGTACTTC
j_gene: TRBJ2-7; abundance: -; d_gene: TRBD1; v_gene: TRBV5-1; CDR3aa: CASSFKTEQGANSYEQYF; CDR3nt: TGCGCCAGCAGCTTCAAAACAGAACAGGGGGCGAATTCCTACGAGCAGTACTTC
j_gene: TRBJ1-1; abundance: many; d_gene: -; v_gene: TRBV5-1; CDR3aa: CASSLGGLPNTEAFF; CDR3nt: TGCGCCAGCAGCTTGGGGGGACTCCCGAACACTGAAGCTTTCTTT
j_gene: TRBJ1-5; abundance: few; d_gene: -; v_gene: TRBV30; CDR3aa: CAWSVQGGQPQHF; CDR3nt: TGTGCCTGGAGTGTACAGGGAGGGCAGCCCCAGCATTTT
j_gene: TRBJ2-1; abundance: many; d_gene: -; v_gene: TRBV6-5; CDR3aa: CASSYGTANEQFF; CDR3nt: TGTGCCAGCAGTTATGGGACGGCGAATGAGCAGTTCTTC
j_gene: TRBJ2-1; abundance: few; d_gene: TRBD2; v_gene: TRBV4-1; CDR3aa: CASSLRTSGEYNEQFF; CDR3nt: TGCGCCAGCAGCCTAAGGACTAGCGGGGAGTACAATGAGCAGTTCTTC
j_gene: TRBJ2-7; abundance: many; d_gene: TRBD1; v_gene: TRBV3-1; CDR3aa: CASSLRDRVSREQYF; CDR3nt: TGTGCCAGCAGCCTCCGGGACAGAGTCTCACGAGAGCAGTACTTC
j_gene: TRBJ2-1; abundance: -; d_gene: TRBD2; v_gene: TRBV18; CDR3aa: CASSPSGLDYNEQFF; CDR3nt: TGTGCCAGCTCACCCTCGGGACTAGACTACAATGAGCAGTTCTTC
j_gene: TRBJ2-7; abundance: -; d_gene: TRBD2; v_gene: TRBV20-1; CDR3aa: CSARDESGVFSYEQYF; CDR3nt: TGCAGTGCTAGAGATGAAAGCGGGGTTTTCTCCTACGAGCAGTACTTC
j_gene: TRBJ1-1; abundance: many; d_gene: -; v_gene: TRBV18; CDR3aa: CASSPLYQEAFF; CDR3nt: TGTGCCAGCTCACCACTCTATCAGGAAGCTTTCTTT
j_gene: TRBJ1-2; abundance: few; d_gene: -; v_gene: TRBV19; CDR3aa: CASSSHTNYGYTF; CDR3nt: TGTGCCAGTAGTTCACACACTAACTATGGCTACACCTTC
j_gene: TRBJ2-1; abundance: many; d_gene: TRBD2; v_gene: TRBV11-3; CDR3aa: CASSLSPGLANEQFF; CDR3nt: TGTGCCAGCAGCTTAAGTCCGGGACTAGCAAATGAGCAGTTCTTC
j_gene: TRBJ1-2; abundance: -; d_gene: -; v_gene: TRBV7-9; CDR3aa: CASSLAGQHNYGYTF; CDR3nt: TGTGCCAGCAGCTTAGCTGGACAGCATAACTATGGCTACACCTTC